Presented here are 12 T cell receptor beta chains from one specimen sequenced in a study of a mutant IDH1 vaccine in newly diagnosed glioma. Their target antigens are unknown. The repertoire was sequenced with immunoSEQ multiplex PCR; TCRdb's copy has only in-frame clones and lacks some. Here the sample spans 30,000 to 40,000 clones, roughly 50% being singletons. This sample's time point: week 5, during vaccination. Doses consisted of 300 ug of mutant IDH1 20-mer peptide each, paired with topical imiquimod. This specimen was PBMCs, taken from a glioma patient whose treatment included an IDH1 peptide vaccine. The origin of the receptors is a woman younger than 30 with glioma.

This clone was picked up a small number of times. The chain joins TRBV6-6 to TRBJ1-5; TRBD1 might be the D (5 bases). CDR1 MNHNY and CDR2 SVGAGI come from the germline V gene (reference sequence). V lost 0 bases and J 0 bases, leaving 6 bases between the germline ends. This CDR3 is 15 amino acids long. In DNA form, the CDR3 reads TGTGCCAGCAGTTACTCTGGGGGTAGCAATCAGCCCCAGCATTTT. It yields the protein CASSYSGGSNQPQHF.

This clone has only a few counts. This chain joins TRBV28 and TRBJ1-2; D ambiguous. Germline assignment: CDR1 MDHEN and CDR2 SYDVKM. The CDR3 length is 11 residues. V gave up 6 bases and J gave up 4 bases, with 6 bases separating them. The CDR3 loop is CASSTLYGYTF. In DNA, the CDR3 is TGTGCCAGCAGCACCCTCTATGGCTACACCTTC.

The chain uses TRBV18 and TRBJ1-6, with 9 nucleotides matching TRBD1. Germline V CDR1 and CDR2: KGHSH, LQKENI. This CDR3 spans 16 amino acids. Trimming at V came to 4 bases and at J to 9 bases, leaving 10 bases not matched to a gene. The CDR3 loop reads CASSQRTGDGLSPLHF. The CDR3 coding sequence is TGTGCCAGCTCACAGCGGACAGGGGACGGCCTTTCACCCCTCCACTTT.

The rearrangement links TRBV7-2 to TRBJ1-3, with 7 bases matching TRBD1. Germline-derived CDR1 and CDR2 are SGHTA and FQGNSA. The CDR3 is made up of 17 amino acids. The junction had 11 bases not matched to a gene; V was cut back by 1 base and J by 5 bases. The DNA for the CDR3 is TGTGCCAGCAGCTTAGGACAGGGAGGGTATTTGCGAAACACCATATATTTT. Translating it yields CASSLGQGGYLRNTIYF.

The chain joins TRBV5-8 to TRBJ2-1, with D perhaps TRBD2 (5 bases). V was cut by 6 bases and J by 3 bases, with 16 bases left in between. Germline V CDR1 and CDR2: SGHTS, YDEGEE. CDR3 size: 15 residues. The CDR3 reads CASTIGLTVYNEQFF. The CDR3 coding sequence is TGTGCCAGCACTATCGGACTCACAGTCTACAATGAGCAGTTCTTC.

By share of the sample, this clone is medium-sized. V is TRBV4-3 and J is TRBJ2-7, with D unclear. V shed 0 bases and J shed 12 bases, with 9 bases lying between them. This CDR3 has 11 residues. CDR1 and CDR2 from the germline V gene are LGHNA and YSLEER. The CDR3 protein is CASSQDRRLYF. CDR3 sequence (DNA): TGCGCCAGCAGCCAAGATAGACGTTTGTACTTC.

This clone was detected only a few times. CDR3 sequence (DNA): TGTGCCAGTAGGGGGACAATGTCCAATGAGCAGTTCTTC. Its translation: CASRGTMSNEQFF. The chain is built from TRBV19 and TRBJ2-1, with D perhaps TRBD1 (6 bases). The CDR3 contains 13 residues. Looked up from germline, CDR1 is LNHDA and CDR2 is SQIVND (reference sequence). Trimming stripped 6 bases from V and 6 bases from J, with 12 bases between.

The chain joins TRBV19 to TRBJ1-1; perhaps TRBD1 as D (6 bases). CDR1 and CDR2 from the germline V gene are LNHDA and SQIVND (reference sequence). The CDR3 covers 15 residues. The V and J ends lost 3 bases and 4 bases respectively, with 15 bases between them. This chain's CDR3 is CASSISWGAITEAFF. As DNA, the CDR3 is TGTGCCAGTAGTATCTCCTGGGGGGCGATCACTGAAGCTTTCTTT.

The chain links TRBV7-6 to TRBJ1-1; 7 positions agree with TRBD1. Germline V gives CDR1 SGHVS, CDR2 FNYEAQ. Trimming removed 2 bases from V and 5 bases from J; junction bases left unmatched: 2. The CDR3 covers 13 residues. This CDR3 reads CASSLSGGTEAFF. The DNA for the CDR3 is TGTGCCAGCAGCTTATCAGGGGGGACTGAAGCTTTCTTT.

The V call is TRBV13, the J call TRBJ2-5; 13 nucleotides match TRBD2. Trimming removed 8 bases from V and 4 bases from J; junction bases left unmatched: 19. The CDR3 is made up of 19 amino acids. Germline V CDR1 and CDR2: PRHDT, FYEKMQ (reference sequence). This chain's CDR3 is CASSRRQGRLAGGRETQYF. DNA for the CDR3: TGTGCCAGCTCACGAAGACAGGGAAGACTAGCGGGGGGTCGAGAGACCCAGTACTTC.

The J gene is TRBJ2-1, the V gene TRBV2; 9 bases map to TRBD2. The CDR3 totals 15 residues. Germline-derived CDR1 and CDR2 are SNHLY and FYNNEI. J lost 1 base, V lost 4 bases, and 2 bases had no gene match. The CDR3 DNA sequence: TGTGCCAGCAGTGGAACTAGCGGGTCCTACAATGAGCAGTTCTTC. Amino acid sequence: CASSGTSGSYNEQFF.

This clone was detected only a few times. CDR3 nucleotides: TGTGCCAGCAGCAGGACCGGGACAACCTACGAGCAGTACTTC. Its protein product is CASSRTGTTYEQYF. V usage is TRBV5-4 and J usage is TRBJ2-7; the D gene is possibly TRBD1 (6 bases). In germline, CDR1 is SGHNT, CDR2 YYREEE (reference sequence). Trimming left V 4 bases short and J 2 bases short, with 13 bases between. This CDR3 has 14 residues.